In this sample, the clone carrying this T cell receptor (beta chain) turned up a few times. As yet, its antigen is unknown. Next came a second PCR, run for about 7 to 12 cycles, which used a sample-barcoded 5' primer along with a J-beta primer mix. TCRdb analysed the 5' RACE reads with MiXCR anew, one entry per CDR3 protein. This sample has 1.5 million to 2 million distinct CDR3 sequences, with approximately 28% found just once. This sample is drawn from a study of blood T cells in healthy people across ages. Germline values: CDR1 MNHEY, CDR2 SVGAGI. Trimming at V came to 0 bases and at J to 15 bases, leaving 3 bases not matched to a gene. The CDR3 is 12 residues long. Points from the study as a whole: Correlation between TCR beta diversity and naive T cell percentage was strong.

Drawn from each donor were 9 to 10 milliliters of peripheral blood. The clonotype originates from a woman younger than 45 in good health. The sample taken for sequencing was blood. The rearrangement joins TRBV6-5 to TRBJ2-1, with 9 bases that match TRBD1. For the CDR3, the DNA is TGTGCCAGCAGTTACTCAGGACAGGGGATGTTCTTC. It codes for CASSYSGQGMFF.